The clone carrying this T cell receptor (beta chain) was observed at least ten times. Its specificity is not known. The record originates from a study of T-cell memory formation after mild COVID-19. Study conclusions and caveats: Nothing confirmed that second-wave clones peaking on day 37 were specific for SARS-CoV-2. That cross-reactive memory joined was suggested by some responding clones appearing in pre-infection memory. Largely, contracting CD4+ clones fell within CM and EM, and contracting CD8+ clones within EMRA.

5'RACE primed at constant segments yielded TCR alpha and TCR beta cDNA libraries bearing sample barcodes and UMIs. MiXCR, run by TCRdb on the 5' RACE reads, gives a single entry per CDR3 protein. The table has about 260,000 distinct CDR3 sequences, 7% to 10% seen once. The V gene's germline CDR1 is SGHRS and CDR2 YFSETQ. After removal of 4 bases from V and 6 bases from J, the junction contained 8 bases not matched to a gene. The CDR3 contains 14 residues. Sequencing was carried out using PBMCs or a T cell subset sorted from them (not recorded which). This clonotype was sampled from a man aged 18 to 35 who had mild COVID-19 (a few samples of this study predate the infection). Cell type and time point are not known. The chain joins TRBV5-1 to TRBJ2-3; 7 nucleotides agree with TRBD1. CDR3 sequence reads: CASSDRQGVDTQYF. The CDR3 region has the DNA TGCGCCAGCAGCGATCGACAGGGTGTGGATACGCAGTATTTT.